The rows below give T cell receptor beta chains drawn from one sample of a study of T-cell memory formation after mild COVID-19. TCRdb passed the 5' RACE reads through MiXCR, listing each CDR3 protein once. This table has 200,000 or so distinct CDR3 sequences, around 8.8% appearing once. The sample comprised PBMCs or a T cell subset sorted from them (not recorded which). The receptors were sampled from a man younger than 35 who had mild COVID-19 (a few samples of this study predate the infection). Cell type and time point are not known. The CDR3 runs from the conserved cysteine through the conserved F or W. The D gene is left open where the match is weak. The size entry is marked missing in some rows and otherwise reads once, few, many or a size class.

D gene: TRBD1
J gene: TRBJ1-6
clone size: NA
V gene: TRBV5-1
CDR3 DNA: TGCGCCAGCAGCCGGGGCGGTGAGACAGGGGTCTCACCCCTCCACTTT
CDR3 protein: CASSRGGETGVSPLHF

D gene: NA
J gene: TRBJ2-1
clone size: NA
V gene: TRBV20-1
CDR3 DNA: TGCAGTGCTAGAGTCTCGGACTCTAACAATGAGCAGTTCTTC
CDR3 protein: CSARVSDSNNEQFF

D gene: NA
J gene: TRBJ1-2
clone size: NA
V gene: TRBV25-1
CDR3 DNA: TGTGCCAGCAGTGAACAAGGGGATACCTATGGCTACACCTTC
CDR3 protein: CASSEQGDTYGYTF

D gene: NA
J gene: TRBJ2-5
clone size: NA
V gene: TRBV2
CDR3 DNA: TGTGCCAGCAAGGCTCCTCGGACGCCCCAAGAGACCCAGTACTTC
CDR3 protein: CASKAPRTPQETQYF

D gene: NA
J gene: TRBJ1-2
clone size: NA
V gene: TRBV20-1
CDR3 DNA: TGCAGTGCTAGAGACTTTAGGAGGCTCGGTGACTATGGCTACACCTTC
CDR3 protein: CSARDFRRLGDYGYTF

D gene: NA
J gene: TRBJ2-6
clone size: NA
V gene: TRBV7-3
CDR3 DNA: TGTGCCAGCAGTCCCAATCACATCTCTGGGGCCAACGTCCTGACTTTC
CDR3 protein: CASSPNHISGANVLTF

D gene: NA
J gene: TRBJ2-1
clone size: NA
V gene: TRBV7-2
CDR3 DNA: TGTGCCAGCAGCCCGATGCCTTCTTCCTACAATGAGCAGTTCTTC
CDR3 protein: CASSPMPSSYNEQFF

D gene: NA
J gene: TRBJ2-7
clone size: many
V gene: TRBV5-1
CDR3 DNA: TGCGCCAGCAGCTTGGGACAGGAGGACGAGCAGTACTTC
CDR3 protein: CASSLGQEDEQYF

D gene: NA
J gene: TRBJ1-4
clone size: NA
V gene: TRBV18
CDR3 DNA: TGTGCCAGCTCGCAGGGGACTTCGGGGGAAAAACTGTTTTTT
CDR3 protein: CASSQGTSGEKLFF

D gene: TRBD1
J gene: TRBJ2-6
clone size: few
V gene: TRBV7-9
CDR3 DNA: TGTGCCAGCAGCCCCGAGGCAGGGGGCTTTGGGGCCAACGTCCTGACTTTC
CDR3 protein: CASSPEAGGFGANVLTF

D gene: NA
J gene: TRBJ1-3
clone size: few
V gene: TRBV18
CDR3 DNA: TGTGCCAGCTCACCCGACAGGAGCTCTGGAAACACCATATATTTT
CDR3 protein: CASSPDRSSGNTIYF

D gene: NA
J gene: TRBJ1-2
clone size: NA
V gene: TRBV18
CDR3 DNA: TGTGCCAGCTCACCAATTGAAGGCACCCGCTATGGCTACACCTTC
CDR3 protein: CASSPIEGTRYGYTF

D gene: NA
J gene: TRBJ2-2
clone size: few
V gene: TRBV20-1
CDR3 DNA: TGCAGTGCCCCCGTCGGGGCACGCGCCGGGGAGCTGTTTTTT
CDR3 protein: CSAPVGARAGELFF

D gene: TRBD1
J gene: TRBJ2-7
clone size: many
V gene: TRBV20-1
CDR3 DNA: TGCAGTGCTGGGCCAGGGGGCTGGGCCTTCGAGCAGTACTTC
CDR3 protein: CSAGPGGWAFEQYF

D gene: NA
J gene: TRBJ1-2
clone size: many
V gene: TRBV7-2
CDR3 DNA: TGTGCCAGCAGCTTAGTCACCTTAGACTATGGCTACACCTTC
CDR3 protein: CASSLVTLDYGYTF

D gene: NA
J gene: TRBJ2-5
clone size: many
V gene: TRBV7-9
CDR3 DNA: TGTGCCAGCAGCCCGATGGTAGAGACCCAGTACTTC
CDR3 protein: CASSPMVETQYF

D gene: NA
J gene: TRBJ1-1
clone size: few
V gene: TRBV5-1
CDR3 DNA: TGCGCCAGCAGCTCCAGCGGGGGGGGTATCTTGAACACTGAAGCTTTCTTT
CDR3 protein: CASSSSGGGILNTEAFF

D gene: TRBD1
J gene: TRBJ1-5
clone size: many
V gene: TRBV20-1
CDR3 DNA: TGCAGTGCTAGAGAAGGACAGGGGGCAAATCAGCCCCAGCATTTT
CDR3 protein: CSAREGQGANQPQHF

D gene: NA
J gene: TRBJ2-3
clone size: few
V gene: TRBV24-1
CDR3 DNA: TGTGCCACCATGGGACACACAGATACGCAGTATTTT
CDR3 protein: CATMGHTDTQYF

D gene: NA
J gene: TRBJ1-4
clone size: NA
V gene: TRBV2
CDR3 DNA: TGTGCCAGCAGTGAGGGGGTGGCGGATGAAAAACTGTTTTTT
CDR3 protein: CASSEGVADEKLFF

D gene: NA
J gene: TRBJ1-1
clone size: NA
V gene: TRBV28
CDR3 DNA: TGTGCCAGCAGGATGTTTACAGGGCTGAACACTGAAGCTTTCTTT
CDR3 protein: CASRMFTGLNTEAFF

D gene: NA
J gene: TRBJ2-5
clone size: NA
V gene: TRBV11-1
CDR3 DNA: TGTGCCAGCAGCTTTGATGGGCGGCCCCAGTACTTC
CDR3 protein: CASSFDGRPQYF

D gene: NA
J gene: TRBJ2-1
clone size: many
V gene: TRBV5-1
CDR3 DNA: TGCGCCAGCAGCTTGCGTCCTGACCTCTCCTACAATGAGCAGTTCTTC
CDR3 protein: CASSLRPDLSYNEQFF

D gene: NA
J gene: TRBJ1-2
clone size: many
V gene: TRBV24-1
CDR3 DNA: TGTGCCACCAGTGACGGTACAGGCTATGGCTACACCTTC
CDR3 protein: CATSDGTGYGYTF

D gene: TRBD2
J gene: TRBJ2-1
clone size: few
V gene: TRBV4-3
CDR3 DNA: TGCGCCAGCAGCCGGGGACTAGCTAATGAGCAGTTCTTC
CDR3 protein: CASSRGLANEQFF

D gene: TRBD2
J gene: TRBJ2-1
clone size: NA
V gene: TRBV20-1
CDR3 DNA: TGCAGTGCTAGTGGTCCTAGCGGGGGGGAGTACAATGAGCAGTTCTTC
CDR3 protein: CSASGPSGGEYNEQFF

D gene: NA
J gene: TRBJ1-4
clone size: NA
V gene: TRBV28
CDR3 DNA: TGTGCCAGCAGACAAAATGAAAAACTGTTTTTT
CDR3 protein: CASRQNEKLFF

D gene: TRBD1
J gene: TRBJ1-5
clone size: few
V gene: TRBV5-5
CDR3 DNA: TGTGCCAGCAGCCCGTTGACAGGGGCTAGCAATCAGCCCCAGCATTTT
CDR3 protein: CASSPLTGASNQPQHF

D gene: TRBD1
J gene: TRBJ2-1
clone size: NA
V gene: TRBV7-2
CDR3 DNA: TGTGCCAGCAGCTTAAATCAGGGGGTCAATGAGCAGTTCTTC
CDR3 protein: CASSLNQGVNEQFF

D gene: NA
J gene: TRBJ2-4
clone size: few
V gene: TRBV29-1
CDR3 DNA: TGCAGCGTGGGGTGGAGGTTGGCCAAAAACATTCAGTACTTC
CDR3 protein: CSVGWRLAKNIQYF

D gene: NA
J gene: TRBJ2-5
clone size: NA
V gene: TRBV28
CDR3 DNA: TGTGCCAGCAGTTTTCCCCTTCAGGGCAGGGAAGAGACCCAGTACTTC
CDR3 protein: CASSFPLQGREETQYF

D gene: NA
J gene: TRBJ2-1
clone size: few
V gene: TRBV7-9
CDR3 DNA: TGTGCCAGCAGCTCTATCCCTGAGGGAAGCGGTTCGAATGAGCAGTTCTTC
CDR3 protein: CASSSIPEGSGSNEQFF

D gene: NA
J gene: TRBJ1-5
clone size: NA
V gene: TRBV4-2
CDR3 DNA: TGTGCCAGCAGCCAAGAAGACAGCCCGAATCAGCCCCAGCATTTT
CDR3 protein: CASSQEDSPNQPQHF

D gene: NA
J gene: TRBJ2-2
clone size: many
V gene: TRBV12-3/TRBV12-4
CDR3 DNA: TGTGCCAGCAGTGGACCCGGGGGAACCACCGGGGAGCTGTTTTTT
CDR3 protein: CASSGPGGTTGELFF

D gene: TRBD2
J gene: TRBJ2-1
clone size: few
V gene: TRBV7-2
CDR3 DNA: TGTGCCAGCAGCTCTGGACTAGCGGGGAGATACAATGAGCAGTTCTTC
CDR3 protein: CASSSGLAGRYNEQFF

D gene: NA
J gene: TRBJ1-5
clone size: NA
V gene: TRBV20-1
CDR3 DNA: TGCAGTGCTAGAGTATCGGGGGTATCGCAGCCCCAGCATTTT
CDR3 protein: CSARVSGVSQPQHF

D gene: NA
J gene: TRBJ1-1
clone size: many
V gene: TRBV6-5
CDR3 DNA: TGTGCCAGCAGTTACTCGAGGGGGGCGCCCCACACTGAAGCTTTCTTT
CDR3 protein: CASSYSRGAPHTEAFF

D gene: TRBD1
J gene: TRBJ2-2
clone size: few
V gene: TRBV7-9
CDR3 DNA: TGTGCCAGCAGCGCTGGACAGGGTAGGAGCACCGGGGAGCTGTTTTTT
CDR3 protein: CASSAGQGRSTGELFF

D gene: NA
J gene: TRBJ2-5
clone size: many
V gene: TRBV4-1
CDR3 DNA: TGCGCCAGCAGCCAATGGAGGGGAGAGACCCAGTACTTC
CDR3 protein: CASSQWRGETQYF

D gene: TRBD2
J gene: TRBJ2-3
clone size: few
V gene: TRBV5-1
CDR3 DNA: TGCGCCAGCAGGTGGGGCGGGGGACTCACAGATACGCAGTATTTT
CDR3 protein: CASRWGGGLTDTQYF

D gene: NA
J gene: TRBJ1-6
clone size: NA
V gene: TRBV6-5
CDR3 DNA: TGTGCCAGCAGGAGGACGGCGAGCTCCTATAATTCACCCCTCCACTTT
CDR3 protein: CASRRTASSYNSPLHF

D gene: NA
J gene: TRBJ2-4
clone size: few
V gene: TRBV28
CDR3 DNA: TGTGCCAGCAGTTTTTCCCGGGTGGCCAAAAACATTCAGTACTTC
CDR3 protein: CASSFSRVAKNIQYF